Each of the 18 T cell receptor beta chains below was sequenced from the same sample in a study of cytomegalovirus exposure and HLA in healthy donors. PCR involved 60 Vbeta and 13 Jbeta primers. The assay was immunoSEQ multiplex PCR, and TCRdb's table has in-frame clones only and misses some. This sample carries under 150,000 clones, roughly three fifths of them seen once, and the ten largest clones take over 8%. Sample: PBMCs. These receptors originate from a man aged 40-55 years in good health and CMV-seropositive.

This sequence joins TRBV7-9 and TRBJ2-3; D gene uncertain. Germline V gene lookup returns CDR1 SEHNR and CDR2 FQNEAQ (reference sequence). V lost 5 bases and J lost 4, with 7 bases in between. The CDR3 is made up of 12 amino acids. The CDR3 nucleotides read TGTGCCAGCAGCCAGACTTCAGATACGCAGTATTTT. Translating gives CASSQTSDTQYF.

This clone showed up just a few times. The chain joins TRBV5-1 to TRBJ2-3; 14 nucleotides agree with TRBD2. V gave up 4 bases and J gave up 4 bases; unmatched junction bases: 11. This CDR3 is built from 18 residues. Per the germline V gene, CDR1 is SGHRS and CDR2 is YFSETQ. CDR3 region: CASSQIPGLAGGSDTQYF. CDR3 coding DNA: TGCGCCAGCAGCCAAATTCCTGGACTAGCGGGAGGATCAGATACGCAGTATTTT.

The chain has TRBV5-1 and TRBJ1-6, with unresolved D. Germline V gene sequence: CDR1 SGHRS, CDR2 YFSETQ. The CDR3 extends over 15 amino acids. Trimming took off 0 bases at V and 8 bases at J, with 12 bases between the two ends. The CDR3 loop reads CASSLGRVPDSPLHF. Here the CDR3 DNA reads TGCGCCAGCAGCTTGGGGCGGGTTCCGGATTCACCCCTCCACTTT.

The chain employs TRBV23-1 and TRBJ2-2, with 9 bases identical to TRBD1. TRBV23-1 is an open reading frame, and its role is uncertain. The CDR3 length is 17 residues. Trimming cost V 9 bases and J 3 bases; bases outside gene matches: 14. CDR3 bases: TGCGCCAGTCGAGGGACAGGGAAGGGTTGGGACACCGGGGAGCTGTTTTTT. Protein sequence: CASRGTGKGWDTGELFF.

The chain has TRBV7-8 and TRBJ2-2; 9 nucleotides match TRBD2. This CDR3 spans 14 amino acids. Germline V gene sequence: CDR1 SGHVS, CDR2 FQNEAQ. The V gene end was trimmed by 8 bases and the J gene end by 5 bases; junction bases not matched to a gene: 6. CDR3 sequence (DNA): TGTGCCAGCCGGGGACTAGCATCGACCGGGGAGCTGTTTTTT. Translation: CASRGLASTGELFF.

This clone was counted between two and nine times. V gene TRBV4-2 combines with J gene TRBJ1-1; tentative D call: TRBD1 (6 bases). The V and J ends lost 0 bases and 3 bases respectively, with 11 bases between them. CDR1 is LGHNA, CDR2 YNFKEQ, per germline. The CDR3 covers 15 residues. The CDR3 loop is CASSQEGGGHTEAFF. As DNA, the CDR3 is TGTGCCAGCAGCCAAGAAGGGGGAGGGCACACTGAAGCTTTCTTT.

The chain is built from TRBV4-1 and TRBJ1-4; maybe TRBD1 (6 bases). Looked up from germline, CDR1 is MGHRA and CDR2 is YSYEKL. The CDR3 runs 14 residues. Trimming left V 3 bases short and J 14 bases short, with 19 bases between. In nucleotides, the CDR3 is TGCGCCAGCAGCCAGTCAGGGGAGAGTCTGAGGCTGTTTTTT. Encoded protein: CASSQSGESLRLFF.

This clone was seen a handful of times. In nucleotides, the CDR3 is TGTGCCAGCAGTTATGGACAGCCATGGGCCGGGGAGCTGTTTTTT. Amino acids: CASSYGQPWAGELFF. V is TRBV6-6 and J is TRBJ2-2, with D possibly TRBD1 on 6 matching bases. This CDR3 has 15 residues. V was pared by 3 bases and J by 6 bases, with 14 bases between. CDR1 and CDR2 from the germline V gene are MNHNY and SVGAGI (reference sequence).

This clone was detected only once. V and J are TRBV6-5 and TRBJ1-2; 8 nucleotides align to TRBD1. The germline V gene encodes CDR1 MNHEY and CDR2 SVGAGI. J was trimmed by 6 bases and V by 2 bases; bases with no gene match: 8. CDR3 length equals 15 residues. This CDR3 reads CASSYQGAPRDGYTF. The CDR3 nucleotides are TGTGCCAGCAGTTACCAGGGGGCGCCCCGAGATGGCTACACCTTC.

The chain links TRBV9 to TRBJ2-5; 12 nucleotides align to TRBD2. The CDR3 is 18 residues long. Trimming cost V 3 bases and J 4 bases; bases outside gene matches: 13. CDR1 is SGDLS, CDR2 YYNGEE, per germline. The CDR3 bases are TGTGCCAGCAGCGCAGGGAGACTAGCGGGAGATTTGCCAGAGACCCAGTACTTC. Translated: CASSAGRLAGDLPETQYF.

This chain links TRBV2 with TRBJ1-4; D might be TRBD1 (5 bases). The CDR3 is made up of 15 amino acids. In germline, CDR1 is SNHLY, CDR2 FYNNEI. With 5 bases removed from V and 0 bases from J, the gap between germline ends came to 10 bases. The CDR3 coding sequence is TGTGCCAGCAGTCGGGACTACCCAACTAATGAAAAACTGTTTTTT. This gives the protein CASSRDYPTNEKLFF.

This clone was found once. This chain connects TRBV4-1 to TRBJ1-5; no definite D call. V was shortened by 0 bases and J by 0 bases, with 12 bases between the two germline ends. CDR3 length: 17 residues. Germline V gives CDR1 MGHRA, CDR2 YSYEKL. In DNA form, the CDR3 reads TGCGCCAGCAGCCAAGAGCCACAGATCTATAGCAATCAGCCCCAGCATTTT. Its protein product is CASSQEPQIYSNQPQHF.

This clone appeared a few times. The CDR3 sequence is CAWLRGQYNSPLHF. In DNA, the CDR3 is TGTGCCTGGCTACGTGGACAGTATAATTCACCCCTCCACTTT. The rearrangement links TRBV30 to TRBJ1-6, with D tentatively TRBD1 (6 bases). The CDR3 runs 14 residues. Germline CDR1 reads GTSNPN; CDR2 reads SVGIG (reference sequence). Trimming pared 5 bases from V and 4 bases from J, leaving 12 bases between. The full variable domain, with the rest looked up from reference TRBV30 and TRBJ1-6, is SQTIHQWPATLVQPVGSPLSLECTVEGTSNPNLYWYRQAAGRGLQLLFYSVGIGQISSEVPQNLSASRPQDRQFILSSKKLLLSDSGFYLCAWLRGQYNSPLHFGNGTRLTVT.

This chain uses TRBV30 with TRBJ2-5; 14 bases are a match to TRBD2. The assigned J gene may be wrong: the sequence end matches TRBJ2-7 better. The CDR3 loop spans 18 amino acids. Looked up from germline, CDR1 is GTSNPN and CDR2 is SVGIG (reference sequence). CDR3 amino acids: CAWSTAGTSGSIGDEQYF. Written as DNA, the CDR3 is TGTGCCTGGAGCACCGCCGGGACTAGCGGGAGTATCGGTGACGAGCAGTACTTC.

This clone was detected only a few times. The chain recombines TRBV6-6 with TRBJ2-3, with 8 nucleotides matching TRBD2. The CDR3 runs to 16 residues. Germline V gene sequence: CDR1 MNHNY, CDR2 SVGAGI (reference sequence). After removal of 6 bases from V and 6 bases from J, the junction contained 14 bases not matched to a gene. The CDR3 region has the DNA TGTGCCAGCAGCCCCGGCGGTGGCGGGGGGTTGGATACGCAGTATTTT. This encodes CASSPGGGGGLDTQYF.

The chain links TRBV21-1 to TRBJ2-3; the D call of TRBD2 is as the table states it, not checked on the DNA. TRBV21-1 is deemed a pseudogene. The CDR3 is 16 amino acids. The CDR3 DNA reads TGTGCCAGCAGCATCCTCACCGGGACGGCGGGGGATACGCAGTATTTT. Its translation: CASSILTGTAGDTQYF.

V usage is TRBV28 and J usage is TRBJ2-7; TRBD2 agrees at 7 bases. This CDR3 spans 15 amino acids. Trimming cost V 5 bases and J 1 base; bases outside gene matches: 8. CDR1 and CDR2 (germline): MDHEN, SYDVKM. In DNA form, the CDR3 reads TGTGCCAGCAGTCCATCTAGCGGTCTATCCTACGAGCAGTACTTC. It encodes CASSPSSGLSYEQYF.

V gene TRBV11-2 combines with J gene TRBJ2-1; D unresolved. Germline values: CDR1 SGHAT, CDR2 FQNNGV. With 3 bases removed from V and 0 bases from J, the gap between germline ends came to 9 bases. The CDR3 totals 15 residues. CDR3 bases: TGTGCCAGCAGCTTCTATAGTGCCTCCTACAATGAGCAGTTCTTC. It yields the protein CASSFYSASYNEQFF.